This T cell receptor (beta chain) was found in a study of human T cells and chemical hapten exposure. On the study more broadly: Weekly diphenylcyclopropenone doses were given to patients' scalps across the approximately 24-week study.

This clonotype occurred a few times. TCRdb used MiXCR to reprocess the RACE reads, holding one entry per CDR3 protein. The sample yields around 260,000 distinct CDR3 sequences, about 9.4% seen once. The CDR3 spans 15 residues. CDR1 and CDR2 (germline): SGHTA, FQGNSA. With 5 bases removed from V and 8 bases from J, the gap between germline ends came to 16 bases. The time point denotes: pre-sensitization, week 0. Treatment specified: therapeutic diphenylcyclopropenone sensitization with weekly scalp DPC. The specimen comprised whole blood, sampled in connection with sensitization to the hapten diphenylcyclopropenone (DPC). The chain carries TRBV7-2 and TRBJ1-6; TRBD1 is a possible D gene (5 bases). The receptor's source is a middle-aged woman with alopecia areata. Some clones in this sample may be carry-over from other donors' samples. CDR3 residues: CASSPNRDGYSPLHF. The CDR3 coding sequence is TGTGCCAGCAGCCCTAACCGGGACGGTTATTCACCCCTCCACTTT. The full variable domain, its missing parts supplied by reference TRBV7-2 and TRBJ1-6, is GAGVSQSPSNKVTEKGKDVELRCDPISGHTALYWYRQSLGQGLEFLIYFQGNSAPDKSGLPSDRFSAERTGGSVSTLTIQRTQQEDSAVYLCASSPNRDGYSPLHFGNGTRLTVT.